This note documents a single T cell receptor (beta chain) sequence. This entry is derived from a study of blood T cell repertoires in COVID-19. The CDR3 loop spans 14 amino acids. V shed 5 bases and J shed 5 bases, with 15 bases lying between them. Germline V lookup: CDR1 SEHNR, CDR2 FQNEAQ (reference sequence). Some clones are missing from TCRdb's copy, which holds only in-frame ones; the method was immunoSEQ multiplex PCR. The table records 300,000 to 350,000 clones, roughly 85% of them present only once. Researchers sorted participants into cohorts using their self-reported clinical history. The chain carries TRBV7-9 and TRBJ1-1; D uncertain. The sample comprised PBMCs or T cells enriched from blood (not recorded which). The TCR originated in a middle-aged woman with acute COVID-19. The CDR3 DNA sequence: TGTGCCAGCAGCCGCGGCGTGGAGAGTACTGAAGCTTTCTTT. This sequence encodes CASSRGVESTEAFF.